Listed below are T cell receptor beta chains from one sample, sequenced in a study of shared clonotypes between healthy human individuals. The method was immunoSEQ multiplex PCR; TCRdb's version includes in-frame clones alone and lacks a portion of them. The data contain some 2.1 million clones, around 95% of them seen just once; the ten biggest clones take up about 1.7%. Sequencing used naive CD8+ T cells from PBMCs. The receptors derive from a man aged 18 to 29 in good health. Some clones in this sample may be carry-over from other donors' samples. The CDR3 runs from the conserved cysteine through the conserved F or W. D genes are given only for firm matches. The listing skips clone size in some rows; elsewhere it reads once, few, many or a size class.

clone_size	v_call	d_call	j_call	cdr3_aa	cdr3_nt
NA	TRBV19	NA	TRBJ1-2	CASSHLDSPPGYTF	TGTGCCAGTAGCCATTTAGACAGTCCCCCCGGCTACACCTTC
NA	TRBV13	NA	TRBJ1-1	CASSLYGTEAFF	TGTGCCAGCAGCTTATACGGGACAGAAGCTTTCTTT
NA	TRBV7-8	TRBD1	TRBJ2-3	CASSPKGQPTDTQYF	TGTGCCAGCAGCCCGAAGGGACAGCCCACAGATACGCAGTATTTT
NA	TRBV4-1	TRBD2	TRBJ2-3	CASSLTSGAADTQYF	TGCGCCAGCAGCCTGACTAGCGGGGCGGCAGATACGCAGTATTTT
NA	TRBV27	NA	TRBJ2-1	CASSLLGGSYNEQFF	TGTGCCAGCAGTTTATTGGGCGGTTCCTACAATGAGCAGTTCTTC
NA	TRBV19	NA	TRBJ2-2	CASIAPRAGTTGELFF	TGTGCCAGCATAGCCCCCCGGGCAGGGACCACCGGGGAGCTGTTTTTT
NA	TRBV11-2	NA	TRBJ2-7	CASSLVRGAYEQYF	TGTGCCAGCAGCTTAGTGCGCGGGGCCTACGAGCAGTACTTC
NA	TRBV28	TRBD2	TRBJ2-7	CASSSGLVSYEQYF	TGTGCCAGCAGTTCCGGACTAGTCTCCTACGAGCAGTACTTC
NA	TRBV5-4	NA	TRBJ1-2	CASSLWVGTDSNYGYTF	TGTGCCAGCAGCTTGTGGGTAGGAACAGATTCTAACTATGGCTACACCTTC
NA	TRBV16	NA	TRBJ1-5	CASSRDRNSNQPQHF	TGTGCCAGCAGCAGAGACAGGAATAGCAATCAGCCCCAGCATTTT
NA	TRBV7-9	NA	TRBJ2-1	CASSLAAGGNNEQFF	TGTGCCAGCAGCTTAGCCGCAGGGGGGAACAATGAGCAGTTCTTC
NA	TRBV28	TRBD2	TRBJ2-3	CASSLGRGREATDTQYF	TGTGCCAGCAGTTTAGGAAGAGGACGGGAGGCCACAGATACGCAGTATTTT
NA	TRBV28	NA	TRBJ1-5	CASNSNNQPQHF	TGTGCCAGCAACAGCAACAATCAGCCCCAGCATTTT
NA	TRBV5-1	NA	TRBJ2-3	CASRLGADTQYF	TGCGCCAGCAGACTGGGGGCAGATACGCAGTATTTT
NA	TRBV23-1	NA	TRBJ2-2	CASSQSEGDAGTGELFF	TGCGCCAGCAGTCAATCAGAGGGCGATGCGGGCACCGGGGAGCTGTTTTTT
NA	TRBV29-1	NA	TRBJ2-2	CSAENRAGSGELFF	TGCAGCGCAGAGAACAGGGCGGGCAGCGGGGAGCTGTTTTTT
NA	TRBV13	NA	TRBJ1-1	CASSPGGRSTEAFF	TGTGCCAGCAGCCCGGGGGGAAGGAGCACTGAAGCTTTCTTT
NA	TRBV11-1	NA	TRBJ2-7	CASSLPEGVEQYF	TGTGCCAGCAGCTTACCCGAGGGGGTCGAGCAGTACTTC
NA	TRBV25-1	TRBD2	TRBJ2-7	CASSGLAGGSEQYF	TGTGCCAGCAGCGGACTAGCGGGAGGAAGCGAGCAGTACTTC
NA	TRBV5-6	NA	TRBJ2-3	CASSLGGLRTDTQYF	TGTGCCAGCAGCTTGGGGGGACTCCGCACAGATACGCAGTATTTT
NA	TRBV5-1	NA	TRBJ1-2	CASSGSGALGHGYTF	TGCGCCAGCAGCGGCTCCGGGGCGTTGGGGCATGGCTACACCTTC
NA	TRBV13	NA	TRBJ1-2	CASSLGDSPPAHGYTF	TGTGCCAGCAGCTTAGGGGATTCCCCCCCAGCCCATGGCTACACCTTC
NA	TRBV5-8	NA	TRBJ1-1	CASSLRSNTEAFF	TGTGCCAGCAGCCTCCGAAGTAACACTGAAGCTTTCTTT
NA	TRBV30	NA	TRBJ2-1	CAWSVGGNNEQFF	TGTGCCTGGAGTGTTGGTGGAAACAATGAGCAGTTCTTC
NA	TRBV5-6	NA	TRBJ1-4	CASSLTGGDHEKLFF	TGTGCCAGCAGCTTAACGGGGGGCGACCACGAAAAACTGTTTTTT
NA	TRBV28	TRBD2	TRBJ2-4	CASSPGSGRGNIQYF	TGTGCCAGCAGCCCTGGGAGCGGGAGGGGAAACATTCAGTACTTC
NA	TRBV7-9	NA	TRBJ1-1	CASSYSGEAFF	TGTGCCAGCAGCTATAGTGGTGAAGCTTTCTTT
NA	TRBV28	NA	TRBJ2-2	CASSPPRGADTGELFF	TGTGCCAGCAGTCCCCCCCGGGGTGCGGACACCGGGGAGCTGTTTTTT
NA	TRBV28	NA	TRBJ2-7	CASSFPGTPSSYEQYF	TGTGCCAGCAGTTTCCCCGGGACGCCCAGCTCCTACGAGCAGTACTTC
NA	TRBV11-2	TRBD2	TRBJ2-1	CASSLVLAVFNEQFF	TGTGCCAGCAGCTTAGTCCTAGCGGTATTCAATGAGCAGTTCTTC
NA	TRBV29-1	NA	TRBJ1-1	CSGRVNTEAFF	TGCAGCGGGAGGGTAAACACTGAAGCTTTCTTT
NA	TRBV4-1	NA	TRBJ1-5	CASSQGRTGNQPQHF	TGCGCCAGCAGCCAAGGGCGGACAGGCAATCAGCCCCAGCATTTT
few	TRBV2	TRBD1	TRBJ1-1	CASSEAGQITEAFF	TGTGCCAGCAGTGAGGCGGGACAGATCACTGAAGCTTTCTTT
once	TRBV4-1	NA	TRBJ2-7	CASNLFPRAGNHSYEQYF	TGCGCCAGCAACCTCTTCCCCCGGGCAGGGAATCACTCCTACGAGCAGTACTTC
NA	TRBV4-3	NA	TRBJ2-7	CASSHAEGSPYEQYF	TGCGCCAGCAGCCATGCAGAAGGATCCCCCTACGAGCAGTACTTC
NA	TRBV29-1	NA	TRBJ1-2	CSVVMSGPVDYGYTF	TGCAGCGTTGTAATGTCGGGGCCTGTGGACTATGGCTACACCTTC
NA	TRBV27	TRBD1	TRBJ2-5	CAMPITDRGQETQYF	TGTGCCATGCCCATCACGGACAGGGGCCAAGAGACCCAGTACTTC
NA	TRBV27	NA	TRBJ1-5	CASSLGGGNQPQHF	TGTGCCAGCAGCCTGGGCGGGGGCAATCAGCCCCAGCATTTT
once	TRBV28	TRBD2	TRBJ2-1	CASSFGLAGGPTYNEQFF	TGTGCCAGCAGTTTCGGGCTAGCGGGAGGGCCGACGTACAATGAGCAGTTCTTC
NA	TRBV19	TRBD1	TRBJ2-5	CASSTGQVLETQYF	TGTGCCAGTAGTACGGGACAGGTTTTGGAGACCCAGTACTTC
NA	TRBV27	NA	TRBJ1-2	CASSLRQGSYGYTF	TGTGCCAGCAGTTTGAGGCAGGGGTCCTATGGCTACACCTTC
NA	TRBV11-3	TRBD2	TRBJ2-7	CASSLVTSVDEQYF	TGTGCCAGCAGCTTGGTGACTAGCGTCGACGAGCAGTACTTC
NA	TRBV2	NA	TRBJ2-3	CASNGRDTDTQYF	TGTGCCAGCAATGGCCGAGACACAGATACGCAGTATTTT
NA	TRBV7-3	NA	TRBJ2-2	CASSLYSSTGTGELFF	TGTGCCAGCAGCTTATACTCCTCAACGGGGACCGGGGAGCTGTTTTTT
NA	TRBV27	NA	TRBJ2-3	CASRQGRSRADTQYF	TGTGCCAGCAGACAGGGAAGGAGTAGGGCAGATACGCAGTATTTT
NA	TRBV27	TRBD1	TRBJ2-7	CASSHLPGTGEPEQYF	TGTGCCAGCAGTCACTTACCCGGGACAGGGGAACCCGAGCAGTACTTC
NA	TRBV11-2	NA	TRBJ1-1	CASSLDIRGQPNTEAFF	TGTGCCAGCAGCTTAGATATTAGGGGACAACCGAACACTGAAGCTTTCTTT
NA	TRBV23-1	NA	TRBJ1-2	CASSQRTVINYGYAF	TGCGCCAGCAGTCAACGGACAGTGATTAACTATGGCTACGCCTTC
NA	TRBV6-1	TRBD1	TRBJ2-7	CASSAGTGFSAYEQYF	TGTGCCAGCAGTGCCGGGACAGGGTTTTCGGCCTACGAGCAGTACTTC
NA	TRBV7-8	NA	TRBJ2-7	CASSPTTQFYEQYF	TGTGCCAGCAGCCCAACAACCCAATTCTACGAGCAGTACTTC
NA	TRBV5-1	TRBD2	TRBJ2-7	CASSLHPGGSTEQYF	TGCGCCAGCAGCTTGCACCCGGGAGGGTCCACGGAGCAGTACTTC
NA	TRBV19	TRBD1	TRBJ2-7	CASSITTGGSYEQYF	TGTGCCAGTAGTATTACCACAGGGGGTTCATACGAGCAGTACTTC